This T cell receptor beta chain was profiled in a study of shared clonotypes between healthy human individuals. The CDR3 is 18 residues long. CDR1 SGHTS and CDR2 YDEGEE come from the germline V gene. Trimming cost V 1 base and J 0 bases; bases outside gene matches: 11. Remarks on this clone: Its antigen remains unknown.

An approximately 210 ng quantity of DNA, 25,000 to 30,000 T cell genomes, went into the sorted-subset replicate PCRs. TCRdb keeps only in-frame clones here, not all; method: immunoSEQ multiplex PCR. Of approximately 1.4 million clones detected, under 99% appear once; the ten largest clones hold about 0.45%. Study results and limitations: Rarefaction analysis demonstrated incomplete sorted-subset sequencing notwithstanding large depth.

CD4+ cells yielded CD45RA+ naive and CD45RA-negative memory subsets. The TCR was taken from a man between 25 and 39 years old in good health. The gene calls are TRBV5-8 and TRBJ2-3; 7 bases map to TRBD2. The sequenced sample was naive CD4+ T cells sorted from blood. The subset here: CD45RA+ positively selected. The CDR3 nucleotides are TGTGCCAGCAGCTTGAATAGGAATAGCGGGCCTAGCACAGATACGCAGTATTTT. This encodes CASSLNRNSGPSTDTQYF.